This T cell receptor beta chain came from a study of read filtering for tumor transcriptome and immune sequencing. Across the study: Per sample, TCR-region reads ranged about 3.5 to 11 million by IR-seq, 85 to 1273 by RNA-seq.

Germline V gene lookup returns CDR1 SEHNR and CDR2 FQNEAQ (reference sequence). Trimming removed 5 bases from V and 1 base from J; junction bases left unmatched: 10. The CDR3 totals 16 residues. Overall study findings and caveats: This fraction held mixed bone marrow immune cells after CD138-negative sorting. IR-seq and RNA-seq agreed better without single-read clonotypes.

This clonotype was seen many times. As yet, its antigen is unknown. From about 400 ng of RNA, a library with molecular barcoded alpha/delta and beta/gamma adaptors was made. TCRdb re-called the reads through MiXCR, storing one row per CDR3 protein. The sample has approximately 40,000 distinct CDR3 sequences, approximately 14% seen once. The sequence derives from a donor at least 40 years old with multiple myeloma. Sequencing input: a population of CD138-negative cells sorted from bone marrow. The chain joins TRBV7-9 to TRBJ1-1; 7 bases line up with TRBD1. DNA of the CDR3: TGTGCCAGCAGCCATGATGGGAGGGGGCGGAACACTGAAGCTTTCTTT. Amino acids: CASSHDGRGRNTEAFF.